Here is one T cell receptor beta chain with its context. Clones were sequenced by immunoSEQ multiplex PCR, and TCRdb holds only the in-frame ones, with some missing. This table has a few hundred thousand clones, approximately 85% appearing once. The germline gives CDR1 SGHRS, CDR2 YFSETQ. CDR3 length: 15 amino acids. Losses at the gene ends were 2 bases for V and 2 bases for J; bases not matched to a gene: 5. This sample was included in a study of blood T cell repertoires in COVID-19. The sample was PBMCs or T cells enriched from blood (not recorded which). The source of this sequence is a woman between 50 and 59 years old who had recovered from COVID-19. The gene calls are TRBV5-1 and TRBJ2-7, with 9 bases lining up with TRBD1. DNA of the CDR3: TGCGCCAGCAGCTTCTGGACAGGGGAGCCCTACGAGCAGTACTTC. Its translation is CASSFWTGEPYEQYF.